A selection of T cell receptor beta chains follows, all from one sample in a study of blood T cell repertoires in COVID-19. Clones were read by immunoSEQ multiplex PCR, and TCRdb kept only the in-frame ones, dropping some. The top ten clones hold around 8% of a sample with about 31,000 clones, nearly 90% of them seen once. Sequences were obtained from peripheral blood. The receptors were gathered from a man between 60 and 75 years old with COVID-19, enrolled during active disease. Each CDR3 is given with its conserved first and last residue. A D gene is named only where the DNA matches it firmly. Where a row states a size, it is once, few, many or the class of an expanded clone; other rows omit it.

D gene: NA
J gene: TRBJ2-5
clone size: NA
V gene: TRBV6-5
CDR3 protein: CASSPTGPAETQYF
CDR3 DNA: TGTGCCAGCAGTCCTACAGGTCCGGCAGAGACCCAGTACTTC

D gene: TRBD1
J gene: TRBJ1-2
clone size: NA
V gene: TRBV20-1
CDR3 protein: CSASKTGTGGGYTF
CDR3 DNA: TGCAGTGCTAGTAAAACCGGGACAGGAGGTGGCTACACCTTC

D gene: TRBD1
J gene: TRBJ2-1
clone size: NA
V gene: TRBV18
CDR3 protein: CASSDPGQGGNEQFF
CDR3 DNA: TGTGCCAGCTCAGATCCGGGACAGGGAGGGAATGAGCAGTTCTTC

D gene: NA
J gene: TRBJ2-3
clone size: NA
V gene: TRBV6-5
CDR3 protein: CASKRSGRGTDTQYF
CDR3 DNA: TGTGCCAGCAAACGAAGTGGGCGGGGCACAGATACGCAGTATTTT

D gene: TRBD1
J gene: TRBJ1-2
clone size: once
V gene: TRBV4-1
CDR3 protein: CASSHPGQGHYGYTF
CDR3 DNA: TGCGCCAGCAGCCACCCAGGACAGGGTCACTATGGCTACACCTTC

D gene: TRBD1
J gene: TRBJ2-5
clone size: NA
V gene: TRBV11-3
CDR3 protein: CASSLGLQGRETQYF
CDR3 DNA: TGTGCCAGCAGCTTAGGTTTACAGGGGCGGGAGACCCAGTACTTC

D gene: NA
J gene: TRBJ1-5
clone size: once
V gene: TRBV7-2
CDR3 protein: CASSLVAFGNQPQHF
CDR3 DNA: TGTGCCAGCAGCTTAGTAGCGTTTGGGAATCAGCCCCAGCATTTT

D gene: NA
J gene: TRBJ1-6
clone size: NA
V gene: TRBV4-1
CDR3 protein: CASSQDPLGGGWLDSPLHF
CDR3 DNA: TGCGCCAGCAGCCAAGATCCCCTGGGGGGAGGGTGGTTGGATTCACCCCTCCACTTT

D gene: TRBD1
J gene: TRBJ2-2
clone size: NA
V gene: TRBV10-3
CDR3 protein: CAAALGQGNTGELFF
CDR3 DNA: TGTGCCGCCGCATTGGGACAGGGGAACACCGGGGAGCTGTTTTTT

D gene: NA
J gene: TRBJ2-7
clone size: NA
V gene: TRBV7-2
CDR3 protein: CASGAAGSYEQYF
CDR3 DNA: TGTGCCAGCGGCGCGGCGGGCTCCTACGAGCAGTACTTC

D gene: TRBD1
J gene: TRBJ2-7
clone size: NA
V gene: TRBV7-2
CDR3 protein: CASSSRDRASDEQYF
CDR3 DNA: TGTGCCAGCAGCTCCCGGGACAGGGCATCGGACGAGCAGTACTTC

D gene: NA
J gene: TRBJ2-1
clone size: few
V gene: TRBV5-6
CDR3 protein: CASSLGDRAYNEQFF
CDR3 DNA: TGTGCCAGCAGCTTGGGAGACAGAGCTTACAATGAGCAGTTCTTC

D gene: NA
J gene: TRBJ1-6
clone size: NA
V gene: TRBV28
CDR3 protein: CASSLQGISPLHF
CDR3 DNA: TGTGCCAGCAGTTTGCAGGGGATTTCACCCCTCCACTTT

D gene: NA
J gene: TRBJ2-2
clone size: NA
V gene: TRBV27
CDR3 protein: CASSLTLGVTGELFF
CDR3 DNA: TGTGCCAGCAGTTTGACCCTAGGCGTAACCGGGGAGCTGTTTTTT

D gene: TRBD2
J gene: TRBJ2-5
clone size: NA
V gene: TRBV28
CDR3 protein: CASSSAGVTETQYF
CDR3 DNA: TGTGCCAGCAGTTCAGCGGGAGTCACAGAGACCCAGTACTTC

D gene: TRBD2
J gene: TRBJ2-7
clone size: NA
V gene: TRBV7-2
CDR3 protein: CASSLWTSGLRQGREQYF
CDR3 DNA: TGTGCCAGCAGCTTATGGACTAGCGGCCTAAGGCAGGGTCGCGAGCAGTACTTC

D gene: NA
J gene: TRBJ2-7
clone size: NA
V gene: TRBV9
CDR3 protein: CASSVDSRHEQYF
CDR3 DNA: TGTGCCAGCAGCGTAGACTCGCGCCACGAGCAGTACTTC

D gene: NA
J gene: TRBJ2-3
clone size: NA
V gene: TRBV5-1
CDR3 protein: CASRATDTQYF
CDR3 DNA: TGCGCCAGCAGGGCCACAGATACGCAGTATTTT

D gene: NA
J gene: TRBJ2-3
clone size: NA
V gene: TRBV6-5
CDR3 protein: CASSYSDRPTDTQYF
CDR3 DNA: TGTGCCAGCAGTTACTCGGACAGACCAACAGATACGCAGTATTTT

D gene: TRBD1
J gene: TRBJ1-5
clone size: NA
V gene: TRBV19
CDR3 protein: CASSIKGTGYQPQHF
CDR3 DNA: TGTGCCAGTAGTATAAAAGGGACAGGGTATCAGCCCCAGCATTTT

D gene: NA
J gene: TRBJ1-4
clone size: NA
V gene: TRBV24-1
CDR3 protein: CATGAGDGANEKLFF
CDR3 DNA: TGTGCCACGGGAGCTGGCGATGGGGCTAATGAAAAACTGTTTTTT

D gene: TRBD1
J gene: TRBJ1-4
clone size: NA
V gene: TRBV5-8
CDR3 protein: CASSSGQGVRSANEKLFF
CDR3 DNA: TGTGCCAGCAGTTCGGGACAGGGAGTAAGGTCGGCTAATGAAAAACTGTTTTTT

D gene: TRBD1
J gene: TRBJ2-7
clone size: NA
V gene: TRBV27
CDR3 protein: CASSLSHWTGVYEQYF
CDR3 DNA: TGTGCCAGCAGTTTATCTCATTGGACAGGAGTCTACGAGCAGTACTTC

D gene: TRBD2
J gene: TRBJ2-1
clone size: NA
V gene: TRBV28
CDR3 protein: CASRGGLAGWYNEQFF
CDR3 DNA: TGTGCCAGCAGGGGAGGACTAGCGGGATGGTACAATGAGCAGTTCTTC

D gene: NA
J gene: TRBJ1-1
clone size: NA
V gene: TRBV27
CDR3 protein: CASSFSGSTEAFF
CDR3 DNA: TGTGCCAGCAGTTTCTCAGGGTCCACTGAAGCTTTCTTT

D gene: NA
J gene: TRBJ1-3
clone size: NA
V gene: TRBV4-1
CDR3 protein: CASSQASSSGNTIYF
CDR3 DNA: TGCGCCAGCAGCCAAGCCAGTTCCTCTGGAAACACCATATATTTT

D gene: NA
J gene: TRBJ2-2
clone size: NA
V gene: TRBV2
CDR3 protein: CASSAGTGELFF
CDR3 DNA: TGTGCCAGCAGTGCGGGGACCGGGGAGCTGTTTTTT

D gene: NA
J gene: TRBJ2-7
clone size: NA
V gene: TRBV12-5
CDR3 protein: CASGLATGQAYEQYF
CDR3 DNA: TGTGCTAGTGGTTTGGCCACGGGACAAGCCTACGAGCAGTACTTC

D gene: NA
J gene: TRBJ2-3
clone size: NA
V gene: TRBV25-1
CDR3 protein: CASSESSDLWSPDTQYF
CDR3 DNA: TGTGCCAGCAGTGAATCGTCGGACTTATGGTCACCAGATACGCAGTATTTT

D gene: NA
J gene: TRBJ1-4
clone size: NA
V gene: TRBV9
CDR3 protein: CASSVGPATNEKLFF
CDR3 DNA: TGTGCCAGCAGCGTAGGTCCAGCAACTAATGAAAAACTGTTTTTT

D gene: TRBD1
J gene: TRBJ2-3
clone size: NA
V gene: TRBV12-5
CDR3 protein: CASGPGQIFTDTQYF
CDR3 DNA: TGTGCTAGTGGCCCGGGACAGATTTTCACAGATACGCAGTATTTT

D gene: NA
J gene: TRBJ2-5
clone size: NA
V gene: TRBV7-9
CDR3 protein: CASSLTRDQETQYF
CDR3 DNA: TGTGCCAGCAGCTTAACGCGGGATCAAGAGACCCAGTACTTC

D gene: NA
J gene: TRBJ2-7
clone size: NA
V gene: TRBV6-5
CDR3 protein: CASSPGSSEQYF
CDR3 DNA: TGTGCCAGCAGCCCGGGATCCAGCGAGCAGTACTTC

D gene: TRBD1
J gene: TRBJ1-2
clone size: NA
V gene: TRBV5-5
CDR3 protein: CASSLDGTGFYGYTF
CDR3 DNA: TGTGCCAGCAGCTTGGACGGGACAGGGTTCTATGGCTACACCTTC

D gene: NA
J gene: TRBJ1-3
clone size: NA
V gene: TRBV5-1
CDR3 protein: CASSLERYSGNTIYF
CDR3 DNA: TGCGCCAGCAGCTTGGAGCGGTACTCTGGAAACACCATATATTTT

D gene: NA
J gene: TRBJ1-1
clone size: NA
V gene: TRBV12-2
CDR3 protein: CASRLGPPKHEAFF
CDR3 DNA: TGTGCAAGTCGCTTAGGTCCCCCGAAACATGAAGCTTTCTTT

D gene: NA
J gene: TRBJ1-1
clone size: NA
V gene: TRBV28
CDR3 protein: CASSLGQKNTEAFF
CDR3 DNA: TGTGCCAGCAGTTTAGGACAGAAGAACACTGAAGCTTTCTTT

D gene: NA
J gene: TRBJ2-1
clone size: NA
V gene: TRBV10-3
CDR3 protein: CAISEDTYNEQFF
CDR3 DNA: TGTGCCATCAGTGAGGACACCTACAATGAGCAGTTCTTC

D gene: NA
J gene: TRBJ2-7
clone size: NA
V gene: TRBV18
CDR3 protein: CASSQAGTYEQYF
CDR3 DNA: TGTGCCAGCTCACAGGCAGGAACCTACGAGCAGTACTTC

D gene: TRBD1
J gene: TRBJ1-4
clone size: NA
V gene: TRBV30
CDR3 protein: CACGTANEKLFF
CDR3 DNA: TGTGCCTGCGGGACAGCTAATGAAAAACTGTTTTTT

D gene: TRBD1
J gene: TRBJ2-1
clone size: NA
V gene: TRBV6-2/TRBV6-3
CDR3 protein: CASSEDRAYNEQFF
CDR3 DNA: TGTGCCAGCAGCGAGGACAGGGCATACAATGAGCAGTTCTTC

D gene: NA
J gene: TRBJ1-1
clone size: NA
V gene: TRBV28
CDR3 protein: CASSLATRVGAFDEAFF
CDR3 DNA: TGTGCCAGCAGTTTAGCGACCAGGGTGGGGGCGTTCGATGAAGCTTTCTTT

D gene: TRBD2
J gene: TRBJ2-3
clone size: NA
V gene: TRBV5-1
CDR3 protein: CASSPGTSGMPTDTQYF
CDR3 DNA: TGCGCCAGCAGCCCCGGGACTAGCGGGATGCCGACAGATACGCAGTATTTT

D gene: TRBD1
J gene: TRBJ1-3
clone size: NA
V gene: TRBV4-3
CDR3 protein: CASSQVSKQGDTIYF
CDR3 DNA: TGCGCCAGCAGCCAAGTTTCTAAGCAGGGGGACACCATATATTTT